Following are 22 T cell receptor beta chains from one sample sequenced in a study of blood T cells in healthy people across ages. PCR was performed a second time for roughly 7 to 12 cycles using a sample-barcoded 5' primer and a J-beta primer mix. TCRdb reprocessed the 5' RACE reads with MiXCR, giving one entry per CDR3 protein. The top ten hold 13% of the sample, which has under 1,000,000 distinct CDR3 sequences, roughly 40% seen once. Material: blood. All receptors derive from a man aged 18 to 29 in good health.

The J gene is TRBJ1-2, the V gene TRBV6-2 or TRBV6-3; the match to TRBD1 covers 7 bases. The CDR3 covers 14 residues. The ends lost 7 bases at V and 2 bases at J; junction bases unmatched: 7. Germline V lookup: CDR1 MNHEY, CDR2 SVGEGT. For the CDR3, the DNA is TGTGCCAGCAAACTAGGACAGGTGAACTATGGCTACACCTTC. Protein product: CASKLGQVNYGYTF.

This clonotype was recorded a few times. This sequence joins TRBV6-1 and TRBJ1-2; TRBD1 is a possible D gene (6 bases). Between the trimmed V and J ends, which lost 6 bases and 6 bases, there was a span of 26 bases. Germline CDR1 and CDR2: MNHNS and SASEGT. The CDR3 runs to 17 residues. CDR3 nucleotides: TGTGCCAGCAGAGGGGGAACCGACAGGTTGAATTTGAATGGCTACACCTTC. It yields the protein CASRGGTDRLNLNGYTF.

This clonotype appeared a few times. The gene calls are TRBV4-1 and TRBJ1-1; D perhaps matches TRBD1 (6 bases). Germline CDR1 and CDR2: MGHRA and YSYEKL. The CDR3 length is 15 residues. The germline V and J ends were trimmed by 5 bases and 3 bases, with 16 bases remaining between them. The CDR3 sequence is CASSSSEAGDTEAFF. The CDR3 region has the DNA TGCGCCAGCAGCTCCTCCGAGGCAGGGGACACTGAAGCTTTCTTT.

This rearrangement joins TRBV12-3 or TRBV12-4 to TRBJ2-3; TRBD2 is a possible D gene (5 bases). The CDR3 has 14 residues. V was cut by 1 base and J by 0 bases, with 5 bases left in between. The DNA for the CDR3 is TGTGCCAGCAGTTTAGAGCGGAGCACAGATACGCAGTATTTT. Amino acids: CASSLERSTDTQYF.

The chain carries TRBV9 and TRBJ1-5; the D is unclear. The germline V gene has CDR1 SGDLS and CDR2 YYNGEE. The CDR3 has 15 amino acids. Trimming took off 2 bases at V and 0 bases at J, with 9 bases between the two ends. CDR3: CASSVDGYSNQPQHF. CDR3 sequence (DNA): TGTGCCAGCAGCGTGGACGGGTATAGCAATCAGCCCCAGCATTTT.

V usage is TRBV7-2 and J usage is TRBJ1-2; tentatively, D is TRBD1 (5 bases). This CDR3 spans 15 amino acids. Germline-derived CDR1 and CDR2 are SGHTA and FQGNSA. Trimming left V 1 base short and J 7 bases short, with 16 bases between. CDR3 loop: CASSLGAGISSGYTF. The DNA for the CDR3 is TGTGCCAGCAGCTTAGGGGCAGGGATCAGTAGTGGCTACACCTTC.

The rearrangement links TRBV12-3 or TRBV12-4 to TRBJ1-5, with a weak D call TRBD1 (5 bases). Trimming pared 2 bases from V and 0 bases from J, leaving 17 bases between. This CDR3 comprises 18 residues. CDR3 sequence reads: CASSLWGRLDSSNQPQHF. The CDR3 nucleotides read TGTGCCAGCAGTTTATGGGGACGGCTCGACTCTAGCAATCAGCCCCAGCATTTT.

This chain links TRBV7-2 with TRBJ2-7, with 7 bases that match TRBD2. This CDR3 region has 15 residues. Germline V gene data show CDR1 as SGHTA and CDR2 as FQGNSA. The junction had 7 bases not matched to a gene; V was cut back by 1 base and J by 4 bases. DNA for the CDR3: TGTGCCAGCAGCTTAGGGCGAGCGGGGTCATACGAGCAGTACTTC. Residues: CASSLGRAGSYEQYF.

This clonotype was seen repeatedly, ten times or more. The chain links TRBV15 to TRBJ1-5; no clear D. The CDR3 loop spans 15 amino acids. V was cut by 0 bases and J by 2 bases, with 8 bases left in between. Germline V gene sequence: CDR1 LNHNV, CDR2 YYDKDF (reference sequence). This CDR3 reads CATSRDGSGNQPQHF. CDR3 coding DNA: TGTGCCACCAGCAGAGATGGAAGCGGCAATCAGCCCCAGCATTTT.

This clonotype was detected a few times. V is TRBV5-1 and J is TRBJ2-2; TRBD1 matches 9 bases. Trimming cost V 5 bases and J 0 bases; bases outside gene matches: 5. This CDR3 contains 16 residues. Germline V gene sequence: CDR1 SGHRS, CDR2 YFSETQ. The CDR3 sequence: CASSSGTGPNTGELFF. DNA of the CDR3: TGCGCCAGCAGTTCCGGGACAGGGCCGAACACCGGGGAGCTGTTTTTT.

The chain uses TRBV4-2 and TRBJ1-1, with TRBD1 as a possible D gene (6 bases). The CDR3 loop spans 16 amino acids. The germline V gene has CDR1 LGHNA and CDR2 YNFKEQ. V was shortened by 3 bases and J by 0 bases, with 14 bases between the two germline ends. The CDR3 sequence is CASSHDRDTLNTEAFF. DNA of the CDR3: TGTGCCAGCAGCCACGACCGGGACACTTTGAACACTGAAGCTTTCTTT.

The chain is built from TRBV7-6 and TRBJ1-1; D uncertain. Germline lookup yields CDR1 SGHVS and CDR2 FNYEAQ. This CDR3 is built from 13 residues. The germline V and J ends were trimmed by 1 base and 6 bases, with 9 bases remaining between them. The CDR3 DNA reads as TGTGCCAGCAGCTTAGAAGGCGTTGCTGAAGCTTTCTTT. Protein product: CASSLEGVAEAFF.

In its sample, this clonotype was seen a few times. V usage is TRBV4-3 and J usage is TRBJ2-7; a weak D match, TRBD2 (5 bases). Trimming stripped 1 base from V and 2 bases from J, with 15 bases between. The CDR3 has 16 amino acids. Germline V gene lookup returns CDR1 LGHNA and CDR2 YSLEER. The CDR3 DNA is TGCGCCAGCAGCCAAGCATCACGCGGGCCCCCCTACGAGCAGTACTTC. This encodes CASSQASRGPPYEQYF.

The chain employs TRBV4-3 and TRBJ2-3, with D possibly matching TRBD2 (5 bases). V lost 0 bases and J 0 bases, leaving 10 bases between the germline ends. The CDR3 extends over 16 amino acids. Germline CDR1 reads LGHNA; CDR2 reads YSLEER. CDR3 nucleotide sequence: TGCGCCAGCAGCCAAGATTTCAGGAGGAGCACAGATACGCAGTATTTT. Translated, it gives CASSQDFRRSTDTQYF.

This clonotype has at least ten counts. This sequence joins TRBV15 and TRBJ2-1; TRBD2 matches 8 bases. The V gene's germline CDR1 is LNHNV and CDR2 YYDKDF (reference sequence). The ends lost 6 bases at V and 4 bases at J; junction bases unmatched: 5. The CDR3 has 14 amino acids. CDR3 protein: CATSRAGGYNEQFF. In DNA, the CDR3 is TGTGCCACCAGTAGGGCGGGGGGTTACAATGAGCAGTTCTTC.

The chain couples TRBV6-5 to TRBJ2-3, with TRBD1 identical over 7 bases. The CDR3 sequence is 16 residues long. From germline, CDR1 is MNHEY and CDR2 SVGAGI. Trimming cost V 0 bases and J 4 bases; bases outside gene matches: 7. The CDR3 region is CASSYSGRGYADTQYF. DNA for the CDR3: TGTGCCAGCAGTTACTCGGGCAGGGGGTACGCAGATACGCAGTATTTT.

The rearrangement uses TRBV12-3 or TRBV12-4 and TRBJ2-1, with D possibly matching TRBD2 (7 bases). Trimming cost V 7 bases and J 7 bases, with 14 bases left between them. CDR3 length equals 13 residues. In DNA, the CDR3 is TGTGCCAGCACCAAGGGGGGGGGTAATGAGCAGTTCTTC. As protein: CASTKGGGNEQFF.

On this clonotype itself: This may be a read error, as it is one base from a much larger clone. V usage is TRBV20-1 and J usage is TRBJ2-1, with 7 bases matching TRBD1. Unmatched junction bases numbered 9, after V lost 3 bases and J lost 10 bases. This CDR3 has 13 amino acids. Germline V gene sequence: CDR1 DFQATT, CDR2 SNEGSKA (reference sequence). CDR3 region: CSASPGTAYEQFF. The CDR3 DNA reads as TGCAGTGCTAGTCCCGGGACAGCCTACGAGCAGTTCTTC.

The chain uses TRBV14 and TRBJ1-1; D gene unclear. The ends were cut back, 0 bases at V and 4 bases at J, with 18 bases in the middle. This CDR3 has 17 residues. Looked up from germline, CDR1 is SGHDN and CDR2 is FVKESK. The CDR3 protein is CASSQELGFGGGTEAFF. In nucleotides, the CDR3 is TGTGCCAGCAGCCAAGAACTCGGCTTTGGCGGCGGCACTGAAGCTTTCTTT.

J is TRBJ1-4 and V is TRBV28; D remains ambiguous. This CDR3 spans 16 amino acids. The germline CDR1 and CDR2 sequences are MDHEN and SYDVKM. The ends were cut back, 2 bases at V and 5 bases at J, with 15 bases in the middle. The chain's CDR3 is CASSLIRSGRNEKLFF. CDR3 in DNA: TGTGCCAGCAGTTTAATTCGGTCAGGAAGAAATGAAAAACTGTTTTTT.

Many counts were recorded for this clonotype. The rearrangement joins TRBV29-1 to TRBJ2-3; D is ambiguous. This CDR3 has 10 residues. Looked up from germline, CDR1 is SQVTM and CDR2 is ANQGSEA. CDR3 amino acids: CSAGTDTQYF. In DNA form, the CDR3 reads TGCAGTGCTGGCACAGATACGCAGTATTTT.

The CDR3 DNA sequence: TGTGCCAGCAGCTTAAGCCGGGGGCCCTCGTTCTTC. Translating gives CASSLSRGPSFF. V usage is TRBV12-3 or TRBV12-4 and J usage is TRBJ2-1; D might be TRBD1 or TRBD2, each matching 6 bases. The V end was cut by 6 bases, the J end by 15 bases, with 18 bases between. The CDR3 extends over 12 amino acids.